The rows below give T cell receptor beta chains drawn from one sample of a study of control samples from healthy donors and cancer patients. Sequencing used immunoSEQ multiplex PCR; TCRdb keeps in-frame clones, though not all of them. This table holds about 190,000 clones. Sequenced: blood. These receptors were taken from a woman younger than 45 in good health. The CDR3 runs from the conserved cysteine through the conserved F or W. A D gene is named only where the DNA matches it firmly.

TRBV19	NA	TRBJ1-6	CASSMQVQDNSPLHF	TGTGCCAGTAGTATGCAGGTACAGGATAATTCACCCCTCCACTTT
TRBV10-2	NA	TRBJ2-7	CASTSDSYEQYF	TGCGCCAGCACTTCCGACAGCTACGAGCAGTACTTC
TRBV5-1	NA	TRBJ1-2	CASSLAGYGYTF	TGCGCCAGCAGCTTAGCAGGCTATGGCTACACCTTC
TRBV4-3	TRBD2	TRBJ2-1	CASRLTSGGAGEQFF	TGCGCCAGCAGGCTGACTAGCGGGGGGGCTGGTGAGCAGTTCTTC
TRBV29-1	NA	TRBJ1-2	CSVEGARGLANYGYTF	TGCAGCGTTGAAGGGGCCAGGGGTTTAGCTAACTATGGCTACACCTTC
TRBV11-2	NA	TRBJ2-4	CASSLPNEGRAKNIQYF	TGTGCCAGCAGCTTACCTAACGAGGGGCGAGCCAAAAACATTCAGTACTTC
TRBV9	NA	TRBJ2-5	CASSVEVLQETQYF	TGTGCCAGCAGCGTAGAAGTCCTCCAAGAGACCCAGTACTTC
TRBV11-1	TRBD2	TRBJ2-3	CASSLGSGLGTDTQYF	TGTGCCAGCAGCTTAGGATCAGGACTAGGCACAGATACGCAGTATTTT
TRBV27	NA	TRBJ2-7	CASSSSYEQYF	TGTGCCAGCAGTTCCTCCTACGAGCAGTACTTC
TRBV5-5	NA	TRBJ2-7	CASSLAGSSYEQYF	TGTGCCAGCAGCTTGGCCGGGAGCTCCTACGAGCAGTACTTC
TRBV3-1/TRBV3-2	NA	TRBJ1-1	CASSHSWGRMNTEAFF	TGTGCCAGCAGCCACTCCTGGGGACGGATGAACACTGAAGCTTTCTTT
TRBV6-5	NA	TRBJ2-1	CASSLAKAEQFF	TGTGCCAGCAGCTTAGCAAAAGCTGAGCAGTTCTTC
TRBV7-2	NA	TRBJ2-1	CASSQDYNEQFF	TGTGCCAGCAGTCAAGACTACAATGAGCAGTTCTTC
TRBV28	TRBD1	TRBJ1-5	CASSLGDRVGPQHF	TGTGCCAGCAGTTTGGGGGACAGGGTGGGGCCCCAGCATTTT
TRBV9	NA	TRBJ1-3	CASSVAPQGTPGNTIYF	TGTGCCAGCAGCGTAGCTCCCCAGGGCACCCCTGGAAACACCATATATTTT
TRBV6-5	NA	TRBJ2-5	CASRGKRTQYF	TGTGCCAGCAGGGGGAAGAGGACCCAGTACTTC
TRBV2	NA	TRBJ1-1	CASSAWTEPTEAFF	TGTGCCAGCAGCGCCTGGACAGAACCAACTGAAGCTTTCTTT
TRBV14	NA	TRBJ1-1	CASSHFTGMNTEAFF	TGTGCCAGCAGCCATTTTACAGGGATGAACACTGAAGCTTTCTTT
TRBV4-1	NA	TRBJ1-1	CASSPTTGASVTEAFF	TGCGCCAGCAGCCCCACCACGGGGGCATCAGTAACTGAAGCTTTCTTT
TRBV27	NA	TRBJ2-6	CASSLSGLPLSGANVLTF	TGTGCCAGCAGTTTATCAGGGCTCCCACTCTCTGGGGCCAACGTCCTGACTTTC
TRBV18	NA	TRBJ2-2	CASSPPRPGELFF	TGTGCCAGCTCACCACCGCGACCGGGCGAGCTGTTTTTT
TRBV12-3/TRBV12-4	NA	TRBJ1-5	CASSLDMSQHF	TGTGCCAGCAGTTTAGATATGTCCCAGCATTTT
TRBV5-1	NA	TRBJ1-2	CASSFPEGHDGYTF	TGCGCCAGCAGCTTTCCCGAGGGTCATGATGGCTACACCTTC
TRBV28	NA	TRBJ1-2	CASSLRRGYGYTF	TGTGCCAGCAGTTTACGAAGGGGCTATGGCTACACCTTC
TRBV28	NA	TRBJ1-1	CASSLYPEAFF	TGTGCCAGCAGTTTATACCCTGAAGCTTTCTTT
TRBV9	NA	TRBJ2-3	CASSVATVSTDTQYF	TGTGCCAGCAGCGTAGCTACGGTCTCCACAGATACGCAGTATTTT
TRBV12-5	NA	TRBJ2-5	CASGLNRAETQYF	TGTGCTAGTGGCCTTAACAGGGCAGAGACCCAGTACTTC
TRBV15	NA	TRBJ1-6	CATSNRDNNSPLHF	TGTGCCACCTCAAACAGGGACAACAATTCACCCCTCCACTTT
TRBV29-1	NA	TRBJ2-1	CSVDRAGWYYNEQFF	TGCAGCGTTGATAGGGCGGGTTGGTACTACAATGAGCAGTTCTTC
TRBV19	NA	TRBJ1-2	CASMGRALWGYTF	TGTGCCAGTATGGGAAGGGCCCTATGGGGCTACACCTTC
TRBV10-3	NA	TRBJ2-2	CAISTTGPTGELFF	TGTGCCATCAGCACTACAGGGCCCACCGGGGAGCTGTTTTTT
TRBV7-9	NA	TRBJ2-5	CASSLISLRDLQETQYF	TGTGCCAGCAGCTTAATATCCCTACGGGATCTCCAAGAGACCCAGTACTTC
TRBV4-1	NA	TRBJ1-6	CASSQGDGGSYNSPLHF	TGCGCCAGCAGCCAAGGCGACGGCGGCTCCTATAATTCACCCCTCCACTTT
TRBV28	NA	TRBJ2-7	CASSLRRDEQYF	TGTGCCAGCAGTTTACGACGGGACGAGCAGTACTTC
TRBV6-5	NA	TRBJ1-1	CASSYSGQEAFF	TGTGCCAGCAGTTACAGTGGACAGGAAGCTTTCTTT
TRBV2	TRBD1	TRBJ1-4	CASSKQGGNEKLFF	TGTGCCAGCAGTAAACAGGGGGGGAATGAAAAACTGTTTTTT
TRBV11-2	NA	TRBJ1-1	CASSPRVGGSGTEAFF	TGTGCCAGCAGCCCCCGGGTGGGGGGCTCGGGCACTGAAGCTTTCTTT
TRBV4-3	TRBD2	TRBJ2-5	CASSQDHWTSGGETQYF	TGCGCCAGCAGCCAAGATCACTGGACTAGCGGGGGAGAGACCCAGTACTTC
TRBV27	NA	TRBJ1-2	CASSAYPGYGYTF	TGTGCCAGCAGTGCCTACCCCGGATATGGCTACACCTTC
TRBV4-1	NA	TRBJ2-7	CASSQAGRSSYEQYF	TGCGCCAGCAGCCAAGCGGGAAGGTCCTCCTACGAGCAGTACTTC
TRBV23-1	NA	TRBJ1-3	CASSHSGIRRPYFPISGNTIYF	TGCGCCAGCAGTCATAGTGGAATCAGGCGTCCTTACTTCCCCATCTCTGGAAACACCATATATTTT
TRBV19	TRBD1	TRBJ1-4	CASRPRDRGPELFF	TGTGCCAGCCGCCCCCGAGACAGGGGGCCAGAACTGTTTTTT
TRBV11-3	TRBD1	TRBJ2-2	CASSRDRWTGELFF	TGTGCCAGCAGCCGGGACAGGTGGACCGGGGAGCTGTTTTTT
TRBV4-1	NA	TRBJ1-1	CASSQASGWGPGEAFF	TGCGCCAGCAGCCAAGCGTCGGGATGGGGGCCTGGTGAAGCTTTCTTT
TRBV19	NA	TRBJ2-1	CASSIVGSNEQFF	TGTGCCAGTAGTATAGTGGGGTCGAATGAGCAGTTCTTC